This passage covers 16 T cell receptor beta chains from one sample sequenced in a study of human T cells and chemical hapten exposure. MiXCR, run by TCRdb on the RACE reads, gives a single entry per CDR3 protein. The sample includes some 200,000 distinct CDR3 sequences, almost 30% seen only once; the top ten take 2.9%. The time point: pre-sensitization, week 0. The treatment is: therapeutic diphenylcyclopropenone sensitization with weekly scalp DPC. Source: whole blood, taken in connection with sensitization to the hapten diphenylcyclopropenone (DPC). The receptors come from a woman in her thirties with alopecia areata. Some clones in this sample may be carry-over from other donors' samples.

A few counts support this clonotype. The chain combines TRBV7-8 with TRBJ1-6; TRBD1 is a possible D gene (5 bases). The germline CDR1 and CDR2 sequences are SGHVS and FQNEAQ. The CDR3 extends over 15 amino acids. V shed 4 bases and J shed 6 bases, with 13 bases lying between them. The CDR3 coding sequence is TGTGCCAGCAGCTCCCGGGGGACCCGTAATTCACCCCTCCACTTT. Translated, it gives CASSSRGTRNSPLHF.

The sample holds a few counts of this clonotype. The chain links TRBV14 to TRBJ1-2; D unresolved. Germline values: CDR1 SGHDN, CDR2 FVKESK. V was shortened by 1 base and J by 5 bases, with 8 bases between the two germline ends. The CDR3 length is 13 residues. CDR3 sequence reads: CASSQVPRYGYTF. For the CDR3, the DNA is TGTGCCAGCAGCCAAGTTCCACGGTATGGCTACACCTTC.

Ten or more counts support this clonotype. This chain uses TRBV21-1 with TRBJ1-4. TRBV21-1 is a listed pseudogene. The CDR3 runs to 14 residues. The CDR3, as DNA: TGTGCCAGCGCGGAGGAGTCCGACACCGAAAAACTGTTTTTT. As protein: CASAEESDTEKLFF.

The V and J genes are TRBV3-1 and TRBJ2-7, with D possibly TRBD2 on 5 matching bases. The germline V and J ends were trimmed by 1 base and 4 bases, with 5 bases remaining between them. This CDR3 has 12 residues. The germline CDR1 and CDR2 sequences are LGHDT and YNNKEL (reference sequence). The CDR3: CASSQGGYEQYF. Here the CDR3 DNA reads TGTGCCAGCAGCCAAGGCGGGTACGAGCAGTACTTC.

This clonotype turned up a few times. V is TRBV28 and J is TRBJ1-1; D unclear. The CDR3 is 10 amino acids. The germline V gene has CDR1 MDHEN and CDR2 SYDVKM. Trimming cost V 6 bases and J 7 bases, with 6 bases left between them. The CDR3 protein is CASRNHEAFF. CDR3 DNA sequence: TGTGCCAGCAGAAACCATGAAGCTTTCTTT.

V usage is TRBV7-2 and J usage is TRBJ1-4; 7 bases are a match to TRBD1. Trimming took 5 bases from V and 6 from J; bases not matched to a gene: 3. This CDR3 has 13 residues. Germline assignment: CDR1 SGHTA and CDR2 FQGNSA. CDR3 nucleotides: TGTGCCAGCAGCGCGGGGACAGATGAAAAACTGTTTTTT. Translated: CASSAGTDEKLFF.

Ten or more counts support this clonotype. V and J are TRBV6-1 and TRBJ2-5; TRBD1 matches at 10 bases. This CDR3 has 16 residues. The trim removed 0 bases at V and 5 bases at J, leaving 6 bases unmatched. CDR1 and CDR2 from the germline V gene are MNHNS and SASEGT. The CDR3 nucleotides are TGTGCCAGCAGTGAAGCGGGGGGACAGGGGTCGGAGACCCAGTACTTC. Translating it yields CASSEAGGQGSETQYF.

This clonotype is medium-sized in the sample. The chain's CDR3 is CSAPQYQETQYF. CDR3 DNA: TGCAGTGCTCCCCAGTACCAAGAGACCCAGTACTTC. This sequence joins TRBV20-1 and TRBJ2-5; no reliable D call. The V end lost 5 bases, the J end lost 0 bases, and 7 bases lay between the germline ends. Germline V gene data show CDR1 as DFQATT and CDR2 as SNEGSKA (reference sequence). This CDR3 has 12 amino acids.

The chain is built from TRBV28 and TRBJ2-1; 8 nucleotides agree with TRBD2. Looked up from germline, CDR1 is MDHEN and CDR2 is SYDVKM. J was trimmed by 6 bases and V by 10 bases; bases with no gene match: 8. The CDR3 is 13 amino acids. The chain's CDR3 is CATRSGMGNEQFF. CDR3 coding DNA: TGTGCCACCCGTAGCGGGATGGGCAATGAGCAGTTCTTC. The full variable domain, with the rest looked up from reference TRBV28 and TRBJ2-1, is DVKVTQSSRYLVKRTGEKVFLECVQDMDHENMFWYRQDPGLGLRLIYFSYDVKMKEKGDIPEGYSVSREKKERFSLILESASTNQTSMYLCATRSGMGNEQFFGPGTRLTVL.

This clonotype was picked up a small number of times. This chain links TRBV5-1 with TRBJ2-7; 9 positions match TRBD1. Germline values: CDR1 SGHRS, CDR2 YFSETQ. Trimming cost V 4 bases and J 4 bases; bases outside gene matches: 6. The CDR3 extends over 14 amino acids. The CDR3 sequence: CASSENRGPYEQYF. In DNA, the CDR3 is TGCGCCAGCAGCGAAAACAGGGGGCCGTACGAGCAGTACTTC. Combining the CDR3 with reference TRBV5-1 and TRBJ2-7 gives the whole variable domain KAGVTQTPRYLIKTRGQQVTLSCSPISGHRSVSWYQQTPGQGLQFLFEYFSETQRNKGNFPGRFSGRQFSNSRSEMNVSTLELGDSALYLCASSENRGPYEQYFGPGTRLTVT.

The gene calls are TRBV20-1 and TRBJ2-7; D possibly corresponds to TRBD1 (6 bases). This CDR3 is 14 amino acids long. From germline, CDR1 is DFQATT and CDR2 SNEGSKA (reference sequence). The V and J ends lost 4 bases and 2 bases respectively, with 15 bases between them. CDR3: CSATRQAPTYEQYF. DNA for the CDR3: TGCAGTGCTACCAGACAGGCACCGACCTACGAGCAGTACTTC.

The J gene is TRBJ2-3, the V gene TRBV7-3; no definite D call. Germline V gives CDR1 SGHTA, CDR2 FQGTGA. V was trimmed by 5 bases and J by 0 bases, leaving 9 bases between them. The CDR3 consists of 14 residues. CDR3 loop: CASSQAASTDTQYF. CDR3 DNA sequence: TGTGCCAGCAGCCAGGCGGCTAGCACAGATACGCAGTATTTT.

This clonotype was picked up a small number of times. V gene TRBV6-1 combines with J gene TRBJ1-5, with D maybe TRBD1 (5 bases). V lost 1 base to trimming and J lost 2 bases, with 9 bases between them. This CDR3 is 15 amino acids long. The V gene's germline CDR1 is MNHNS and CDR2 SASEGT. The CDR3, as DNA: TGTGCCAGCAGTGAAGGGCAGGGAGGCAATCAGCCCCAGCATTTT. Amino acid sequence: CASSEGQGGNQPQHF.

Ten or more counts support this clonotype. The V gene is TRBV7-2, the J gene TRBJ2-4, with D perhaps TRBD2 (7 bases). The V end lost 8 bases, the J end lost 0 bases, and 14 bases lay between the germline ends. CDR1 SGHTA and CDR2 FQGNSA come from the germline V gene. The CDR3 is made up of 15 amino acids. In nucleotides, the CDR3 is TGTGCCAGCCGTGACGGGGGGCTAGCCAAAAACATTCAGTACTTC. It specifies CASRDGGLAKNIQYF.

The rearrangement joins TRBV13 to TRBJ1-2, with a weak D call TRBD1 (5 bases). Trimming cost V 5 bases and J 8 bases, with 15 bases left between them. Germline lookup yields CDR1 PRHDT and CDR2 FYEKMQ (reference sequence). The CDR3 has 13 residues. The CDR3 reads CASSRGAEGGYTF. DNA for the CDR3: TGTGCCAGCAGCCGGGGCGCCGAGGGCGGCTACACCTTC.

V is TRBV7-9 and J is TRBJ2-7; D is undetermined. Per germline, CDR1 SEHNR and CDR2 FQNEAQ (reference sequence). V lost 1 base and J lost 4, with 11 bases in between. The CDR3 has 14 amino acids. This chain's CDR3 is CASSLDAGPYEQYF. Here the CDR3 DNA reads TGTGCCAGCAGCTTAGACGCCGGCCCTTACGAGCAGTACTTC.